These 10 T cell receptor beta chains came from one sample sequenced in a study of blood T cell repertoires in COVID-19 (dated by TCRdb to about 2020). Library generation was performed with the immunoSEQ multiplex PCR assay. TCRdb re-hosts the immuneACCESS table, in-frame sequences only. Its copies lack some clones; in the studies checked, an unresolved V gene accounts for under half of them, and the cause for the rest is not known. The sample table lists about 130,000 clones, approximately 74% of them with a count of one. 4.5% to 6% of the sample lies in the top ten. The sequencing sample was made of peripheral blood. The origin of the receptors is a man older than 75 with COVID-19, enrolled during active disease.

The chain combines TRBV3-1 (or the pseudogene TRBV3-2) with TRBJ1-1; D is uncertain. Germline CDR1 reads LGHDT; CDR2 reads YNNKEL (reference sequence). V was trimmed by 3 bases and J by 2 bases, leaving 4 bases between them. The CDR3 has 12 residues. The CDR3 spells CASSHSNTEAFF. CDR3 nucleotides: TGTGCCAGCAGCCACTCCAACACTGAAGCTTTCTTT.

This chain connects TRBV6-1 to TRBJ2-2; TRBD2 agrees at 7 bases. The germline gives CDR1 MNHNS, CDR2 SASEGT. The J segment lost 4 bases and the V segment lost 2 bases, leaving 7 bases of the junction unmatched. The CDR3 covers 16 residues. In nucleotides, the CDR3 is TGTGCCAGCAGTGAACTATGGCGGGAGTCCACCGGGGAGCTGTTTTTT. Amino acid sequence: CASSELWRESTGELFF.

The chain uses TRBV6-1 and TRBJ2-2; TRBD1 agrees at 8 bases. The germline V gene has CDR1 MNHNS and CDR2 SASEGT. Trimming cost V 5 bases and J 0 bases; bases outside gene matches: 2. This CDR3 contains 15 residues. This CDR3 reads CASSPTGANTGELFF. DNA for the CDR3: TGTGCCAGCAGTCCGACAGGGGCGAACACCGGGGAGCTGTTTTTT.

This chain connects TRBV24-1 to TRBJ2-7; perhaps TRBD2 as D (6 bases). The CDR3 spans 15 residues. V was cut by 6 bases and J by 3 bases, with 17 bases left in between. Germline lookup yields CDR1 KGHDR and CDR2 SFDVKD. In DNA, the CDR3 is TGTGCCACCAGTCGCGGGGCGCTTGCGTTCTACGAGCAGTACTTC. Encoded protein: CATSRGALAFYEQYF.

The chain couples TRBV3-1 (or the pseudogene TRBV3-2) to TRBJ1-2, with D uncertain. This CDR3 is 14 amino acids long. V was trimmed by 0 bases and J by 6 bases, leaving 11 bases between them. CDR1 is LGHDT and CDR2 is YNNKEL in the germline V gene (reference sequence). The CDR3 spells CASSQDAAVHGYTF. The CDR3 nucleotides are TGTGCCAGCAGCCAAGACGCGGCAGTCCATGGCTACACCTTC.

The rearrangement links TRBV10-2 to TRBJ2-7, with D tentatively TRBD1 (6 bases). The CDR3 has 13 amino acids. V was trimmed by 6 bases and J by 5 bases, leaving 14 bases between them. Germline V gives CDR1 WSHSY, CDR2 SAAADI. The CDR3 DNA reads TGCGCCAGCAGCGTCGGCAGGGGCCACGAGCAGTACTTC. Translating gives CASSVGRGHEQYF.

The CDR3 protein is CASSLRGSLNEQFF. The CDR3 DNA reads as TGCGCCAGCAGCTTGCGGGGGTCCCTTAATGAGCAGTTCTTC. The rearrangement joins TRBV5-1 to TRBJ2-1; D is possibly TRBD2 (6 bases). CDR3 length: 14 residues. With 1 base removed from V and 7 bases from J, the gap between germline ends came to 12 bases. Per the germline V gene, CDR1 is SGHRS and CDR2 is YFSETQ.

This chain connects TRBV15 to TRBJ1-2; D unclear. Trimming removed 1 base at V and 3 bases at J, with 6 bases between. The CDR3 runs to 13 residues. Germline V gene lookup returns CDR1 LNHNV and CDR2 YYDKDF (reference sequence). The CDR3 DNA reads TGTGCCACCAGCAGAGGCGGCCACTATGGCTACACCTTC. Its translation: CATSRGGHYGYTF. The full variable domain, its missing parts supplied by reference TRBV15 and TRBJ1-2, is DAMVIQNPRYQVTQFGKPVTLSCSQTLNHNVMYWYQQKSSQAPKLLFHYYDKDFNNEADTPDNFQSRRPNTSFCFLDIRSPGLGDTAMYLCATSRGGHYGYTFGSGTRLTVV.

The rearrangement joins TRBV30 to TRBJ1-5, with 11 bases fitting TRBD1. Germline CDR1 GTSNPN, CDR2 SVGIG (reference sequence). The V gene end was trimmed by 3 bases and the J gene end by 1 base; junction bases not matched to a gene: 8. The CDR3 totals 17 residues. This CDR3 reads CAWSRTGGPGSNQPQHF. CDR3 sequence (DNA): TGTGCCTGGAGCCGGACAGGGGGCCCGGGGAGCAATCAGCCCCAGCATTTT.

This clone has just a few counts. The chain is built from TRBV6-5 and TRBJ2-5; 9 positions agree with TRBD2. V gave up 2 bases and J gave up 2 bases; unmatched junction bases: 6. Germline V gives CDR1 MNHEY, CDR2 SVGAGI. CDR3 size: 16 residues. The CDR3 reads CASSYQAGGLQETQYF. DNA for the CDR3: TGTGCCAGCAGTTACCAAGCGGGAGGACTTCAAGAGACCCAGTACTTC.